This note documents a single T cell receptor beta chain sequence. Its antigen is undetermined. The CDR3 totals 14 residues. V lost 7 bases and J lost 6, with 16 bases in between. Germline CDR1 and CDR2: LNHDA and SQIVND (reference sequence). Indicated treatment: over 15 received Ad26.COV2.S at low or high dose, single or two shots; several received placebo; per-sample allocation not given. Day 63 after the first injection of vaccine or placebo was the sampling time. At a Boston site, the person donating was an adult of 18-55 years. The data belong to a study of Ad26.COV2.S vaccination and SARS-CoV-2 variants. Study-wide context: Into the muscle, Ad26.COV2.S was dosed once or twice, 56 days apart. Regarding the study as a whole: The study found similar non-spike TCR breadth in vaccine and placebo recipients.

The method was immunoSEQ multiplex PCR; TCRdb's version includes in-frame clones alone and lacks a portion of them. The sample consists of hundreds of thousands of clones, about 90% of them appearing once. Sequences were derived from peripheral blood, sampled in a trial of Ad26.COV2.S vaccine versus placebo. This sequence originates from a person aged 18-60 years who received the Ad26.COV2.S COVID-19 vaccine or a placebo. The V and J genes are TRBV19 and TRBJ1-5; D possibly corresponds to TRBD1 (5 bases). CDR3 nucleotides: TGTGCCAGTAAGATGGGGCGCGACACTCAGCCCCAGCATTTT. Amino acid sequence: CASKMGRDTQPQHF.